This TCR beta chain was documented in a study of blood T cell repertoires in COVID-19. The trim removed 4 bases at V and 1 base at J, leaving 12 bases unmatched. Looked up from germline, CDR1 is LNHDA and CDR2 is SQIVND (reference sequence). The CDR3 contains 18 residues. Data came from immunoSEQ multiplex PCR; TCRdb stores just in-frame clones and leaves some out. The sample shows over 100,000 clones, 80% to 85% of them seen only once. The clonotype originates from a woman in her seventies with acute or convalescent COVID-19. This rearrangement joins TRBV19 to TRBJ1-5; the match to TRBD1 covers 8 bases. Sequenced material: peripheral blood. CDR3 loop: CASSNRDRSGSSNQPQHF. The CDR3 nucleotides are TGTGCCAGTAGTAACCGGGACAGGTCGGGGTCGAGCAATCAGCCCCAGCATTTT.